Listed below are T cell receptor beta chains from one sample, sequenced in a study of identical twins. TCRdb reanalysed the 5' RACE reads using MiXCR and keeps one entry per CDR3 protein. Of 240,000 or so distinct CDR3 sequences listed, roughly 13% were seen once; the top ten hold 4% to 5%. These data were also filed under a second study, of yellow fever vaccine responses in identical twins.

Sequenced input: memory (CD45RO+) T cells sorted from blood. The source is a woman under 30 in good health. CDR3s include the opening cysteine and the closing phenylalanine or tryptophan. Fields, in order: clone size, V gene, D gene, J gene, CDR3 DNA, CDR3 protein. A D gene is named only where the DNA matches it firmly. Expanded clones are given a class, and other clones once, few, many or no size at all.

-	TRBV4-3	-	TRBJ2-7	TGCGCCAGCAGCCCGGACACCGAGAACTACGAGCAGTACTTC	CASSPDTENYEQYF
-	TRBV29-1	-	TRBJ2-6	TGCAGCGTTACGACAGGAAGACCCTCTGGGGCCAACGTCCTGACTTTC	CSVTTGRPSGANVLTF
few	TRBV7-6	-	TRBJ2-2	TGTGCCAGCAGGCTAGAGGTGGATGGCGGGGAGCTGTTTTTT	CASRLEVDGGELFF
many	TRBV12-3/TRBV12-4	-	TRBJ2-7	TGTGCCAGCAGATCGACCGGGGAGCAGTACTTC	CASRSTGEQYF
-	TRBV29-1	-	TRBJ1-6	TGCAGCGTTGAAGATCGGGGGGAGAATCCCTATAATTCACCCCTCCACTTT	CSVEDRGENPYNSPLHF
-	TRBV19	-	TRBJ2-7	TGTGCCAGTCGTAGCGCAGGGACATCCTACGAGCAGTACTTC	CASRSAGTSYEQYF
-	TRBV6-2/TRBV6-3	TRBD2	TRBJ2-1	TGTGCCAGCCGGCCGGGGGGAAATGAGCAGTTCTTC	CASRPGGNEQFF
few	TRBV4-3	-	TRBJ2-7	TGCGCCAGCAGCCAAGCAGGGGTTGGGTACGAGCAGTACTTC	CASSQAGVGYEQYF
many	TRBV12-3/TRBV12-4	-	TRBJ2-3	TGTGCCAGCAGTCCAGGGACCTTGGGTGCAGATACGCAGTATTTT	CASSPGTLGADTQYF
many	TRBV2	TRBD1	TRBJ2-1	TGTGCCAGCAGTGTTGACAGGGTGGATGAGCAGTTCTTC	CASSVDRVDEQFF
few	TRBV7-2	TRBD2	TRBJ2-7	TGTGCCAGCAGTTATACCGGGACTAGCCCCTACGAGCAGTACTTC	CASSYTGTSPYEQYF
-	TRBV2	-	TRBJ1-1	TGTGCCAGCAGACAACGTCCAGGGGTGGGGACTGAAGCTTTCTTT	CASRQRPGVGTEAFF
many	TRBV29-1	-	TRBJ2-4	TGCAGCGCTGTTGCAGGGACCGCCAAAAACATTCAGTACTTC	CSAVAGTAKNIQYF
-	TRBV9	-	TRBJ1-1	TGTGCCAGCAGCGTAGCGGGCAGGGTCAATGAAGCTTTCTTT	CASSVAGRVNEAFF
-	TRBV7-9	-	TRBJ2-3	TGTGCCAGCAGCTTCCTAAGCGCAGATACGCAGTATTTT	CASSFLSADTQYF
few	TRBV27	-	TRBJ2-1	TGTGCCAGCAGTTTCGGGTGGCTAGCGACCGATGAGCAGTTCTTC	CASSFGWLATDEQFF
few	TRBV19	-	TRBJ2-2	TGTGCCAGTAGGGACAGGAACACCGGGGAGCTGTTTTTT	CASRDRNTGELFF
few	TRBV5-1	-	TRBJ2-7	TGCGCCAGCAGCTCTGGGACCGCGAGCTCCTACGAGCAGTACTTC	CASSSGTASSYEQYF
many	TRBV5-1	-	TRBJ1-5	TGCGCCAGCAGCTTAGCCGGGGGCGATCAGCCCCAGCATTTT	CASSLAGGDQPQHF
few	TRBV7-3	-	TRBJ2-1	TGTGCCAGCAGCTTATTGGCAACGGGCTCCTACAATGAGCAGTTCTTC	CASSLLATGSYNEQFF
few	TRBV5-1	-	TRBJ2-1	TGCGCCAGCAGCTTGGCCAAGGAAGGGCAGGAGCAGTTCTTC	CASSLAKEGQEQFF
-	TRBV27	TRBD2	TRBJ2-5	TGTGCCAGCAGCCTACTAGCGCACCAAGAGACCCAGTACTTC	CASSLLAHQETQYF
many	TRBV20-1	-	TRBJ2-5	TGCAGTGCTAGTAGATCCCTCGGGATAGCTGAGAGTGAGACCCAGTACTTC	CSASRSLGIAESETQYF
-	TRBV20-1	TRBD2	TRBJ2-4	TGCAGTGCAGTCGGGAGGTCTCTATGGAACATTCAGTACTTC	CSAVGRSLWNIQYF
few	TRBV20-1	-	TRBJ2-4	TGCAGTGCGGGGGGCCCTGGGGTAAACATTCAGTACTTC	CSAGGPGVNIQYF
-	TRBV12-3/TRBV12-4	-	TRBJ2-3	TGTGCCAGCAGTTTTATGGGTCTGGGAGATACGCAGTATTTT	CASSFMGLGDTQYF
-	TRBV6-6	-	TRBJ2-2	TGTGCCAGCAGCAACACCGACACCGGGGAGCTGTTTTTT	CASSNTDTGELFF
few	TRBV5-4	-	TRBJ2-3	TGTGCCAGCAGCTTTGGTAGCGCCCTCAGGGGCGGCACAGATACGCAGTATTTT	CASSFGSALRGGTDTQYF
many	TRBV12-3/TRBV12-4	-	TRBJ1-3	TGTGCCAGCAGTTTGCTAGGGGCTGGAAACACCATATATTTT	CASSLLGAGNTIYF
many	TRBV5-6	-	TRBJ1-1	TGTGCCAGCACCTATACAGGGCGCACTGAAGCTTTCTTT	CASTYTGRTEAFF
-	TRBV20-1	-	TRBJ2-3	TGCAGTGCTTCGGACGATAGCACAGATACGCAGTATTTT	CSASDDSTDTQYF